The 20 T cell receptor beta chains in this list originate from one sample, sequenced in a study of tumor-infiltrating lymphocytes in localized non-small cell lung cancer. The method was immunoSEQ multiplex PCR; TCRdb's version includes in-frame clones alone and lacks a portion of them. In the table there are several thousand clones, 71% of which are singletons. The material sequenced was lung tumor tissue. All receptors derive from a human donor with non-small cell lung cancer.

The gene calls are TRBV5-4 and TRBJ2-5; D is ambiguous. CDR1 SGHNT and CDR2 YYREEE come from the germline V gene (reference sequence). V was clipped by 4 bases and J by 4 bases, with 8 bases between them. This CDR3 contains 12 residues. CDR3 nucleotide sequence: TGTGCCAGCAGCGGGGTAGGAGAGACCCAGTACTTC. This codes for CASSGVGETQYF. The full variable domain, with the rest looked up from reference TRBV5-4 and TRBJ2-5, is ETGVTQSPTHLIKTRGQQVTLRCSSQSGHNTVSWYQQALGQGPQFIFQYYREEENGRGNFPPRFSGLQFPNYSSELNVNALELDDSALYLCASSGVGETQYFGPGTRLLVL.

V and J are TRBV14 and TRBJ2-6, with no clear D. Germline CDR1 SGHDN, CDR2 FVKESK. The ends were cut back, 2 bases at V and 1 base at J, with 12 bases in the middle. The length of the CDR3 is 17 residues. The CDR3, as DNA: TGTGCCAGCAGCCAACAACGTTGGGGATCTGGGGCCAACGTCCTGACTTTC. Amino acids: CASSQQRWGSGANVLTF. The full variable domain, rest sourced from reference TRBV14 and TRBJ2-6, is EAGVTQFPSHSVIEKGQTVTLRCDPISGHDNLYWYRRVMGKEIKFLLHFVKESKQDESGMPNNRFLAERTGGTYSTLKVQPAELEDSGVYFCASSQQRWGSGANVLTFGAGSRLTVL.

The rearrangement links TRBV6-6 to TRBJ2-7; D is unclear. Germline-derived CDR1 and CDR2 are MNHNY and SVGAGI (reference sequence). Trimming pared 4 bases from V and 2 bases from J, leaving 15 bases between. This CDR3 contains 15 residues. The CDR3 sequence is CASSSRTDFTYEQYF. The CDR3 DNA is TGTGCCAGCAGTTCGCGGACGGATTTTACCTACGAGCAGTACTTC.

The chain has TRBV7-2 and TRBJ2-3, with TRBD1 matching over 10 bases. Germline V gene lookup returns CDR1 SGHTA and CDR2 FQGNSA. This CDR3 comprises 16 residues. V lost 1 base, J lost 4 bases, and 5 bases stayed unmatched. The CDR3 protein is CASSLVGTGASDTQYF. CDR3 bases: TGTGCCAGCAGCTTAGTAGGGACAGGGGCGTCAGATACGCAGTATTTT.

This rearrangement joins TRBV11-2 to TRBJ2-3; D is perhaps TRBD2 (5 bases). Per germline, CDR1 SGHAT and CDR2 FQNNGV. Trimming removed 0 bases from V and 0 bases from J, with 10 bases in between. The CDR3 is 16 residues long. The CDR3 DNA follows: TGTGCCAGCAGCTTAGATATGGGGAGCAGCACAGATACGCAGTATTTT. The encoded protein is CASSLDMGSSTDTQYF.

Within the sample, this clone is large. The V call is TRBV5-4, the J call TRBJ2-7; D uncertain. Germline lookup yields CDR1 SGHNT and CDR2 YYREEE (reference sequence). CDR3 size: 14 residues. Trimming left V 4 bases short and J 3 bases short, with 14 bases between. The CDR3 DNA reads TGTGCCAGCAGCGCTAGGACGGAGCACTACGAGCAGTACTTC. Translation: CASSARTEHYEQYF.

This clone was observed a single time. The chain uses TRBV6-1 and TRBJ1-2, with unresolved D. This CDR3 is built from 11 residues. V gave up 7 bases and J gave up 5 bases, with 8 bases separating them. CDR1 is MNHNS, CDR2 SASEGT, per germline. The CDR3 spells CASNDNYGYTF. The CDR3 nucleotides read TGTGCCAGCAACGACAATTATGGCTACACCTTC.

CDR3 nucleotides: TGTGCCAGCACCCGACAGGACGGGAGTTATTCACCCCTCCACTTT. This sequence encodes CASTRQDGSYSPLHF. The rearrangement links TRBV6-6 to TRBJ1-6, with a tentative D call TRBD1 (6 bases). Per the germline V gene, CDR1 is MNHNY and CDR2 is SVGAGI (reference sequence). V lost 7 bases and J 8 bases, leaving 18 bases between the germline ends. This CDR3 contains 15 residues.

This chain's CDR3 is CASTGTHRGYGYTF. The CDR3 nucleotides read TGTGCCTCCACAGGGACACATAGAGGCTATGGCTACACCTTC. The gene calls are TRBV30 and TRBJ1-2, with D perhaps matching TRBD1 (6 bases). V gave up 7 bases and J gave up 4 bases, with 19 bases separating them. Per germline, CDR1 GTSNPN and CDR2 SVGIG (reference sequence). The CDR3 consists of 14 residues.

V and J are TRBV5-6 and TRBJ1-1; 8 bases map to TRBD1. Looked up from germline, CDR1 is SGHDT and CDR2 is YYEEEE. The CDR3 has 14 amino acids. J lost 3 bases, V lost 3 bases, and 4 bases had no gene match. The CDR3 sequence is CASSYNRGDTEAFF. The CDR3 DNA sequence: TGTGCCAGCAGCTATAACAGGGGGGACACTGAAGCTTTCTTT. The complete variable domain, with remaining parts taken from reference TRBV5-6 and TRBJ1-1, reads DAGVTQSPTHLIKTRGQQVTLRCSPKSGHDTVSWYQQALGQGPQFIFQYYEEEERQRGNFPDRFSGHQFPNYSSELNVNALLLGDSALYLCASSYNRGDTEAFFGQGTRLTVV.

The DNA of the CDR3 is TGTGCCAGCAGCCGAGAGGGCTTGAACACTGAAGCTTTCTTT. Protein sequence: CASSREGLNTEAFF. The genes are TRBV11-2 and TRBJ1-1; D remains ambiguous. Trimming pared 5 bases from V and 0 bases from J, leaving 10 bases between. The germline V gene encodes CDR1 SGHAT and CDR2 FQNNGV. CDR3 length: 14 amino acids.

The rearrangement links TRBV7-2 to TRBJ1-3; D possibly corresponds to TRBD1 (6 bases). The CDR3 spans 13 residues. Germline CDR1 is SGHTA and CDR2 is FQGNSA. V was shortened by 5 bases and J by 3 bases, with 8 bases between the two germline ends. DNA of the CDR3: TGTGCCAGCAGCCCGACAGGTGGAAACACCATATATTTT. Its protein product is CASSPTGGNTIYF.

V gene TRBV7-9 combines with J gene TRBJ2-1; 10 bases fit TRBD2. The length of the CDR3 is 16 residues. Germline CDR1 is SEHNR and CDR2 is FQNEAQ (reference sequence). V trimming: 5 bases; J trimming: 0 bases; junction bases outside the gene matches: 4. CDR3 sequence reads: CASSGLAGGSYNEQFF. The CDR3 DNA follows: TGTGCCAGCAGCGGCTTAGCGGGGGGCTCCTACAATGAGCAGTTCTTC.

This clone was counted between two and nine times. CDR3 nucleotide sequence: TGTGCCACATGGCGGGGGCAGACCCAGTACTTC. This sequence encodes CATWRGQTQYF. The chain uses TRBV6-5 and TRBJ2-5, with a possible D match to TRBD2 (7 bases). This CDR3 has 11 amino acids. Germline CDR1 MNHEY, CDR2 SVGAGI. V was pared by 10 bases and J by 6 bases, with 12 bases between.

The chain combines TRBV18 with TRBJ2-2; 7 bases are shared with TRBD1. Trimming at V came to 4 bases and at J to 3 bases, leaving 2 bases not matched to a gene. CDR3 length equals 14 residues. Germline CDR1 and CDR2: KGHSH and LQKENI. The CDR3 loop reads CASSHGTDTGELFF. The CDR3 region has the DNA TGTGCCAGCTCACACGGGACAGACACCGGGGAGCTGTTTTTT.

CDR3: CASSIAQDNQPQHF. The CDR3 coding sequence is TGTGCCAGTAGTATAGCACAAGACAATCAGCCCCAGCATTTT. The J gene is TRBJ1-5, the V gene TRBV19; D call uncertain. Germline CDR1 reads LNHDA; CDR2 reads SQIVND (reference sequence). This CDR3 is 14 amino acids long. V shed 1 base and J shed 3 bases, with 7 bases lying between them.

This rearrangement joins TRBV29-1 to TRBJ1-2, with 9 nucleotides matching TRBD1. Germline V gene data show CDR1 as SQVTM and CDR2 as ANQGSEA. J was trimmed by 4 bases and V by 4 bases; bases with no gene match: 7. The CDR3 sequence is 14 residues long. This CDR3 is CSVVKLTGGYGYTF. The CDR3 nucleotides are TGCAGCGTTGTGAAATTGACAGGGGGCTATGGCTACACCTTC.

The genes are TRBV7-9 and TRBJ2-1; 10 bases fit TRBD1. Germline assignment: CDR1 SEHNR and CDR2 FQNEAQ (reference sequence). CDR3 length equals 15 residues. Unmatched junction bases numbered 6, after V lost 3 bases and J lost 7 bases. The CDR3 protein is CASSFLRQGANEQFF. The DNA of the CDR3 is TGTGCCAGCAGCTTCCTTAGACAGGGGGCAAATGAGCAGTTCTTC. Full variable domain (remainder filled in from reference TRBV7-9 and TRBJ2-1): DTGVSQNPRHKITKRGQNVTFRCDPISEHNRLYWYRQTLGQGPEFLTYFQNEAQLEKSRLLSDRFSAERPKGSFSTLEIQRTEQGDSAMYLCASSFLRQGANEQFFGPGTRLTVL.

The J gene is TRBJ1-5, the V gene TRBV27; possible D gene TRBD1, 6 bases. This CDR3 is built from 14 residues. The germline V and J ends were trimmed by 4 bases and 7 bases, with 14 bases remaining between them. Germline loops: CDR1 MNHEY, CDR2 SMNVEV (reference sequence). CDR3 bases: TGTGCCAGCAGTTGGGCAGGGGCTGGACAGCCCCAGCATTTT. Its translation: CASSWAGAGQPQHF.

The CDR3 coding sequence is TGTGCCAGCTCCGCTTCGACTTTTTTGGGCTATGGCTACACCTTC. Amino acid sequence: CASSASTFLGYGYTF. The chain carries TRBV18 and TRBJ1-2; D unresolved. The CDR3 totals 15 residues. Germline V gene lookup returns CDR1 KGHSH and CDR2 LQKENI. V was shortened by 6 bases and J by 4 bases, with 18 bases between the two germline ends.